These 7 T cell receptor beta chains share one sample of origin, sequenced in a study of CD8 T cells in ankylosing spondylitis (dated by TCRdb to about 2017). The method was 5' RACE. Sequenced on an Illumina HiSeq 2500. In-frame beta chains were kept once TCRdb had trimmed the public reads at Q25 with fastp and called clones with MiXCR. Rows with a matching CDR3 protein are joined into one entry that keeps the most common DNA and genes. The sample includes approximately 150,000 distinct CDR3 sequences, with 40% to 50% observed a single time. The top ten hold approximately 16% of the sample. The sample comprised synovial fluid, either unsorted or a sorted T cell fraction (not recorded which). The receptor source for this set is a male donor with ankylosing spondylitis.

Many counts were recorded for this clonotype. The CDR3 DNA reads TGTGCCAGCAGCTTAGATGGCGGACAGCGCTACGAGCAGTACTTC. Protein: CASSLDGGQRYEQYF. The chain couples TRBV11-2 to TRBJ2-7; perhaps TRBD1 as D (6 bases). The CDR3 spans 15 residues. V was pared by 0 bases and J by 3 bases, with 12 bases between. Per germline, CDR1 SGHAT and CDR2 FQNNGV.

The CDR3 sequence: CASSQEFAGPVDTQYF. The CDR3 DNA sequence: TGTGCCAGCAGCCAAGAATTTGCGGGGCCCGTGGATACGCAGTATTTT. This sequence joins TRBV3-1 and TRBJ2-3, with D possibly matching TRBD2 (6 bases). The CDR3 extends over 16 amino acids. The V end was cut by 0 bases, the J end by 6 bases, with 16 bases between. Germline CDR1 is LGHDT and CDR2 is YNNKEL (reference sequence).

In DNA form, the CDR3 reads TGTGCCTGGAGTTGGCAGGGATCTGGGGCCAACGTCCTGACTTTC. The encoded protein is CAWSWQGSGANVLTF. The chain is built from TRBV30 and TRBJ2-6, with D perhaps TRBD1 (5 bases). Trimming stripped 2 bases from V and 1 base from J, with 9 bases between. Germline V gene lookup returns CDR1 GTSNPN and CDR2 SVGIG (reference sequence). The CDR3 has 15 amino acids.

This clonotype was picked up many times. The V call is TRBV6-5, the J call TRBJ2-3; TRBD1 matches at 9 bases. Germline-derived CDR1 and CDR2 are MNHEY and SVGAGI. The ends lost 2 bases at V and 6 bases at J; junction bases unmatched: 6. The CDR3 runs 15 residues. The CDR3 reads CASSYADRGTDTQYF. The DNA for the CDR3 is TGTGCCAGCAGTTACGCGGACAGGGGTACCGATACGCAGTATTTT.

There are many counts of this clonotype. V gene TRBV20-1 combines with J gene TRBJ1-2; weak D call: TRBD1 (6 bases). The CDR3 runs to 12 residues. V gave up 6 bases and J gave up 6 bases, with 14 bases separating them. Germline V CDR1 and CDR2: DFQATT, SNEGSKA (reference sequence). The CDR3 protein is CSATLTGHGYTF. The DNA of the CDR3 is TGCAGTGCCACGTTGACAGGACATGGCTACACCTTC.

The V gene is TRBV28, the J gene TRBJ2-1; D call uncertain. There are 13 residues in the CDR3. From germline, CDR1 is MDHEN and CDR2 SYDVKM. V lost 0 bases, J lost 7 bases, and 7 bases lay in between. CDR3 nucleotide sequence: TGTGCCAGCAGTTTATGCTGGGGTAATGAGCAGTTCTTC. The encoded protein is CASSLCWGNEQFF.

The J gene is TRBJ1-1, the V gene TRBV13; D is perhaps TRBD1 (5 bases). The length of the CDR3 is 15 residues. Germline CDR1 and CDR2: PRHDT and FYEKMQ (reference sequence). With 4 bases removed from V and 3 bases from J, the gap between germline ends came to 15 bases. The CDR3 sequence: CASSSLVGHYTEAFF. CDR3 in DNA: TGTGCCAGCAGCTCCCTCGTAGGACACTACACTGAAGCTTTCTTT.